This TCR beta chain was captured in a study of Ad26.COV2.S vaccination and SARS-CoV-2 variants. Profiled with immunoSEQ multiplex PCR; TCRdb holds only in-frame clones, not every one. The sample has roughly 140,000 clones; roughly 90% are singletons. Per germline, CDR1 SNHLY and CDR2 FYNNEI. This CDR3 has 15 residues. The V end lost 3 bases, the J end lost 0 bases, and 11 bases lay between the germline ends. This receptor was obtained from a human donor who had recovered from COVID-19. V gene TRBV2 combines with J gene TRBJ2-5; no clear D. This sample comprised peripheral blood, obtained after recovery from COVID-19. CDR3 in amino acids: CASSDRGSYQETQYF. The CDR3 DNA sequence: TGTGCCAGCAGTGATCGCGGATCCTACCAAGAGACCCAGTACTTC.